The 15 T cell receptor beta chains below all came from one sample that was sequenced in a study of memory CD4+ T cells and cytomegalovirus serostatus (dated by TCRdb to the late 2010s). A FACSAria II was used to sort memory CD4+ T cells, defined as single viable CD3+CD4+CD8-CD45RO+ cells. The method was the immunoSEQ multiplex PCR assay. This immuneACCESS table, as held by TCRdb, lists in-frame sequences with V and J called but not all clones. Of the missing ones, under half trace to an unresolved V gene in checked studies; the others have no known cause. The sample has around 45,000 clones on record, around 70% of them singletons. Clones ranked in the top ten supply 1.2% of the sample. Sequencing was performed on memory CD4+ T cells from blood. The source is an adult in good health and CMV-seropositive.

The chain couples TRBV7-8 to TRBJ2-5; the D is unclear. This CDR3 comprises 13 residues. Germline values: CDR1 SGHVS, CDR2 FQNEAQ. Trimming took 5 bases from V and 1 from J, leaving 8 bases between them. The CDR3 region has the DNA TGTGCCAGCAGCCCCCTGGGCCAAGAGACCCAGTACTTC. Protein sequence: CASSPLGQETQYF.

This clone has a single count. The V and J genes are TRBV4-3 and TRBJ2-3, with D perhaps TRBD2 (7 bases). V was trimmed by 0 bases and J by 6 bases, leaving 13 bases between them. This CDR3 is built from 15 residues. Looked up from germline, CDR1 is LGHNA and CDR2 is YSLEER. CDR3 DNA: TGCGCCAGCAGCCAAGATCGGGGGGCTGGGGATACGCAGTATTTT. Amino acid sequence: CASSQDRGAGDTQYF.

This clone has more than one count but fewer than ten. The V gene is TRBV6-6, the J gene TRBJ2-3; D not resolved. CDR1 and CDR2 from the germline V gene are MNHNY and SVGAGI (reference sequence). The CDR3 runs to 16 residues. Trimming removed 5 bases at V and 0 bases at J, with 15 bases between. The CDR3 DNA sequence: TGTGCCAGCAGTGGCAAGATGAGAGATAGCACAGATACGCAGTATTTT. This translates into CASSGKMRDSTDTQYF.

The chain links TRBV6-1 to TRBJ1-4; D gene unclear. This CDR3 has 15 amino acids. The V gene's germline CDR1 is MNHNS and CDR2 SASEGT. The V end lost 5 bases, the J end lost 5 bases, and 15 bases lay between the germline ends. CDR3 nucleotide sequence: TGTGCCAGCAGTCTTCAGGCCGGGGAAAATGAAAAACTGTTTTTT. It is translated as CASSLQAGENEKLFF.

V gene TRBV4-1 combines with J gene TRBJ1-2; 9 bases match TRBD1. V lost 0 bases to trimming and J lost 3 bases; unmatched junction nucleotides: 11. Germline CDR1 reads MGHRA; CDR2 reads YSYEKL. The CDR3 has 18 amino acids. Here the CDR3 reads CASSQEPHTGGADYGYTF. The CDR3 coding sequence is TGCGCCAGCAGCCAAGAGCCCCACACAGGGGGCGCAGACTATGGCTACACCTTC.

The chain carries TRBV6-1 and TRBJ1-4, with D hard to call. Per the germline V gene, CDR1 is MNHNS and CDR2 is SASEGT. The CDR3 runs 13 residues. Trimming removed 6 bases at V and 4 bases at J, with 9 bases between. DNA for the CDR3: TGTGCCAGCAGGGAATGGTTTAATGAAAAACTGTTTTTT. Translating it yields CASREWFNEKLFF.

The sample holds a few counts of this clone. The gene calls are TRBV7-2 and TRBJ2-3; 7 bases are shared with TRBD1. V lost 5 bases and J lost 4; bases outside the gene matches: 12. CDR1 is SGHTA, CDR2 FQGNSA, per germline. This CDR3 is built from 16 residues. The CDR3 DNA sequence: TGTGCCAGCAGCATACAGATAGGGGGCGCCTCAGATACGCAGTATTTT. Its translation is CASSIQIGGASDTQYF. The whole variable domain, filled in from reference TRBV7-2 and TRBJ2-3, reads GAGVSQSPSNKVTEKGKDVELRCDPISGHTALYWYRQSLGQGLEFLIYFQGNSAPDKSGLPSDRFSAERTGGSVSTLTIQRTQQEDSAVYLCASSIQIGGASDTQYFGPGTRLTVL.

The V call is TRBV4-1, the J call TRBJ2-5; D may correspond to TRBD1 or TRBD2 (6 bases each). V lost 4 bases to trimming and J lost 5 bases, with 23 bases between them. This CDR3 contains 17 residues. CDR1 is MGHRA and CDR2 is YSYEKL in the germline V gene. The CDR3 DNA follows: TGCGCCAGCAGCCCCCAGACGGGGGCGGAGGGGCTGGAGACCCAGTACTTC. Amino acid sequence: CASSPQTGAEGLETQYF.

This clone was recorded a few times. The chain has TRBV2 and TRBJ2-7; D is ambiguous. Trimming left V 5 bases short and J 4 bases short, with 6 bases between. Germline V CDR1 and CDR2: SNHLY, FYNNEI. The CDR3 runs 11 residues. The CDR3 protein is CASSSWYEQYF. As DNA, the CDR3 is TGTGCCAGCAGTTCGTGGTACGAGCAGTACTTC.

This chain joins TRBV6-1 and TRBJ2-7; a weak D match, TRBD2 (5 bases). This CDR3 spans 15 amino acids. The V and J ends lost 1 base and 4 bases respectively, with 14 bases between them. The germline V gene encodes CDR1 MNHNS and CDR2 SASEGT. CDR3 residues: CASSEEAVRGYEQYF. CDR3 DNA sequence: TGTGCCAGCAGTGAAGAGGCTGTCCGGGGTTACGAGCAGTACTTC.

The J gene is TRBJ1-2, the V gene TRBV11-2; D perhaps matches TRBD1 (5 bases). The CDR3 spans 17 residues. The germline V and J ends were trimmed by 1 base and 2 bases, with 17 bases remaining between them. Germline values: CDR1 SGHAT, CDR2 FQNNGV. The CDR3, as DNA: TGTGCCAGCAGCTTAGGTACCGGGACGAAGAGGAACTATGGCTACACCTTC. Protein sequence: CASSLGTGTKRNYGYTF.

The chain carries TRBV4-1 and TRBJ1-4; maybe TRBD1 (5 bases). CDR3 length equals 16 residues. The germline V gene has CDR1 MGHRA and CDR2 YSYEKL. With 0 bases removed from V and 8 bases from J, the gap between germline ends came to 16 bases. CDR3 in DNA: TGCGCCAGCAGCCAAGAACGGCCTACAGGTACCGAAAAACTGTTTTTT. Protein product: CASSQERPTGTEKLFF.

There are a few counts of this clone. This rearrangement joins TRBV19 to TRBJ1-6, with D perhaps TRBD1 (5 bases). With 7 bases removed from V and 4 bases from J, the gap between germline ends came to 17 bases. CDR1 is LNHDA, CDR2 SQIVND, per germline (reference sequence). The CDR3 has 16 residues. Here the CDR3 reads CASTSGEDAYNSPLHF. The DNA for the CDR3 is TGTGCCAGTACATCGGGGGAGGACGCTTATAATTCACCCCTCCACTTT.

The chain links TRBV6-5 to TRBJ2-3, with a weak D call TRBD1 (6 bases). This CDR3 comprises 15 residues. Germline CDR1 MNHEY, CDR2 SVGAGI. The V end lost 3 bases, the J end lost 4 bases, and 14 bases lay between the germline ends. The CDR3 nucleotides are TGTGCCAGCAGTTATCGGGCCAAGGGGGCAGATACGCAGTATTTT. Translation: CASSYRAKGADTQYF.

CDR3 sequence reads: CASSEIALSETQYF. The CDR3 DNA reads TGTGCCAGCAGTGAAATAGCTTTATCAGAGACCCAGTACTTC. The chain couples TRBV2 to TRBJ2-5; D ambiguous. Germline V gene lookup returns CDR1 SNHLY and CDR2 FYNNEI. Deletions cut 2 bases from V and 4 bases from J, with 11 bases between. CDR3 length equals 14 residues.